Listed below are T cell receptor beta chains from one sample, sequenced in a study of blood T cell repertoires in COVID-19. Libraries were prepared by immunoSEQ multiplex PCR; TCRdb keeps only in-frame clonotypes and omits some of them. The sample consists of about 200,000 clones, under 90% of them appearing once. The sequencing input was peripheral blood. All receptors come from a person aged 70 to 79 with COVID-19, enrolled during active disease. Both conserved end residues are part of each CDR3. The D gene is left open where the match is weak. Size tells how often a clone was seen (once, few, many) or the class of an expanded clone, and some rows leave it out.

TRBD1 | once | TRBV6-2/TRBV6-3 | CASSFDRGEFNTGELFF
TRBD1 | - | TRBV27 | CASSKQGINEKLFF
TRBD1 | - | TRBV28 | CASSSPGQGLTLHF
TRBD1 | - | TRBV4-3 | CASSHDRGFYNEQFF
- | - | TRBV6-6 | CASSYGGLTVKGEQYF
- | - | TRBV29-1 | CSDGQQYGYTF
- | - | TRBV7-2 | CASSLVGRVEQYF
- | - | TRBV7-2 | CASSLSGTRGTEAFF
TRBD1 | - | TRBV7-9 | CASRNGTGDFEQFF
TRBD1 | - | TRBV5-4 | CASSSGTAGSIGGELFF
TRBD2 | - | TRBV28 | CAGTSGRAKGANVLTF
- | - | TRBV19 | CASSGGFAGELFF
- | few | TRBV28 | CASNPPGRVGYGYTF
TRBD1 | - | TRBV5-1 | CASSLGPLGQGNYGYTF
- | few | TRBV12-3/TRBV12-4 | CASRGTGQETQYF